These T cell receptor beta chains were read from a single sample in a study of shared clonotypes between healthy human individuals. Profiling relied on immunoSEQ multiplex PCR, and the TCRdb table lists in-frame clones only, not all of them. The sample contains around 2.5 million clones, approximately 93% of which appear only once. The sequencing sample was made of naive CD4+ T cells from PBMCs. These receptors were collected from a man between 18 and 35 years old in good health. Some clones in this sample may be carry-over from other donors' samples. The CDR3 runs from the conserved cysteine through the conserved F or W. Fields, in order: J gene, clone size, CDR3 length, V gene, D gene, CDR3 protein, CDR3 DNA. A D gene is named only where the DNA matches it firmly. For some rows the clone size is stated as once, few or many, or as a class when expanded; others skip it.

TRBJ2-5	once	17	TRBV9	TRBD2	CASSIGSAGGNQETQYF	TGTGCCAGCAGCATAGGTTCGGCGGGAGGTAACCAAGAGACCCAGTACTTC
TRBJ2-5	.	13	TRBV2	.	CASTGTRVKTQYF	TGTGCCAGCACAGGGACTCGAGTAAAGACCCAGTACTTC
TRBJ2-7	.	15	TRBV1	.	CTSRVLPAGAYEQYF	TGCACCAGCAGGGTCTTACCAGCGGGAGCGTACGAGCAGTACTTC
TRBJ2-1	.	12	TRBV5-4	.	CASSRDSGEQFF	TGTGCCAGCAGCCGGGACAGCGGGGAGCAGTTCTTC
TRBJ1-3	.	15	TRBV25-1	.	CASSESGASGNTIYF	TGTGCCAGCAGTGAAAGCGGAGCATCTGGAAACACCATATATTTT
TRBJ2-3	once	15	TRBV30	.	CAWSVQGRQTDTQYF	TGTGCCTGGAGTGTACAAGGACGCCAGACAGATACGCAGTATTTT
TRBJ2-1	.	11	TRBV28	.	CASSYNIEQFF	TGTGCCAGCAGTTACAACATAGAGCAGTTCTTC
TRBJ2-7	.	15	TRBV5-4	.	CASRLPGQIIYEQYF	TGTGCCAGCAGACTCCCGGGACAAATTATCTACGAGCAGTACTTC
TRBJ2-7	.	15	TRBV21-1	.	CASSLGSGGFYEQYF	TGTGCCAGCAGCTTGGGGAGCGGGGGCTTCTACGAGCAGTACTTC
TRBJ2-7	.	13	TRBV29-1	TRBD1	CSVRDRGNYEQYF	TGCAGCGTTCGGGACAGGGGTAATTACGAGCAGTACTTC
TRBJ2-1	once	14	TRBV30	TRBD2	CAWKGTSGNNEQFF	TGTGCCTGGAAGGGGACTAGCGGTAACAATGAGCAGTTCTTC
TRBJ2-3	.	11	TRBV20-1	.	CSASTPLQQYF	TGCAGTGCTAGTACTCCTCTCCAGCAGTATTTT
TRBJ2-7	once	14	TRBV15	.	CATSRRAAAYEQYF	TGTGCCACCAGCAGGCGGGCCGCCGCCTACGAGCAGTACTTC
TRBJ1-2	.	12	TRBV2	.	CATTILWDGYTF	TGTGCCACCACCATACTATGGGATGGCTACACCTTC
TRBJ1-1	.	17	TRBV27	.	CASSLDWAGSWNTEAFF	TGTGCCAGCAGTTTAGATTGGGCAGGGTCCTGGAACACTGAAGCTTTCTTT
TRBJ2-7	.	13	TRBV29-1	.	CSVGTAGTYEQYF	TGCAGCGTTGGGACAGCCGGAACCTACGAGCAGTACTTC
TRBJ1-2	.	16	TRBV6-5	.	CASSYKLSGWLYGYTF	TGTGCCAGCAGTTACAAACTCTCAGGCTGGCTCTATGGCTACACCTTC
TRBJ2-5	.	15	TRBV9	TRBD2	CASSPGLAGGETQYF	TGTGCCAGCAGCCCGGGACTAGCGGGAGGTGAGACCCAGTACTTC
TRBJ2-7	.	14	TRBV7-2	TRBD1	CASSLRDRGYEQYF	TGTGCCAGCAGCTTAAGGGACAGGGGGTATGAGCAGTACTTC
TRBJ1-1	few	14	TRBV29-1	.	CSVVSMGVDTEAFF	TGCAGCGTTGTGTCCATGGGGGTGGACACTGAAGCTTTCTTT
TRBJ1-1	once	14	TRBV6-1	TRBD1	CASSERTGRTEAFF	TGTGCCAGCAGTGAAAGGACAGGGAGAACTGAAGCTTTCTTT
TRBJ1-4	.	15	TRBV5-1	.	CASSPTPGEVGKLFF	TGCGCCAGCAGCCCCACCCCAGGGGAGGTGGGAAAACTGTTTTTT
TRBJ1-2	.	10	TRBV28	.	CASSSGGYTF	TGTGCCAGCAGCTCAGGGGGCTACACCTTC
TRBJ1-1	.	13	TRBV29-1	TRBD1	CSDRQGLNTEAFF	TGCAGCGACCGACAGGGGTTAAACACTGAAGCTTTCTTT
TRBJ2-3	.	16	TRBV27	TRBD2	CASSSWGAGGADTQYF	TGTGCCAGCAGTTCCTGGGGCGCGGGGGGGGCAGATACGCAGTATTTT
TRBJ1-2	.	13	TRBV27	.	CASSFGPDLGYTF	TGTGCCAGCAGTTTCGGTCCTGACCTTGGCTACACCTTC
TRBJ2-7	once	12	TRBV5-4	.	CASRRDGYEQYF	TGTGCCAGCAGAAGGGACGGATACGAGCAGTACTTC
TRBJ1-5	.	15	TRBV6-5	TRBD1	CASRGGTARRGPQHF	TGTGCCAGCAGAGGCGGGACAGCTCGAAGGGGTCCCCAGCATTTT
TRBJ2-1	.	16	TRBV4-1	.	CASSQVRAGAQHEQFF	TGCGCCAGCAGCCAAGTACGAGCGGGCGCCCAACATGAGCAGTTCTTC
TRBJ2-3	.	15	TRBV19	TRBD2	CASSKATAGGYTQYF	TGTGCCAGTAGTAAGGCGACAGCCGGGGGGTATACGCAGTATTTT
TRBJ2-5	.	15	TRBV11-2	TRBD1	CASSLHSQGASTQYF	TGTGCCAGCAGCCTTCATTCGCAGGGGGCCTCGACCCAGTACTTC
TRBJ2-1	.	15	TRBV29-1	TRBD2	CSVETSGMSYNEQFF	TGCAGCGTTGAAACTAGCGGGATGTCGTACAATGAGCAGTTCTTC
TRBJ1-2	.	18	TRBV28	TRBD1	CASSWGRDRGRRRDGYTF	TGTGCCAGCAGTTGGGGCCGGGACAGGGGGCGCAGAAGGGATGGCTACACCTTC
TRBJ1-1	.	13	TRBV2	.	CASGTDSGAEAFF	TGTGCCAGCGGAACGGACTCGGGGGCTGAAGCTTTCTTT
TRBJ2-7	.	12	TRBV30	.	CAWSALRAEQYF	TGTGCCTGGAGTGCCCTTAGGGCCGAGCAGTACTTC
TRBJ2-5	.	16	TRBV9	TRBD2	CASSVNGLAGQETQYF	TGTGCCAGCAGCGTCAATGGACTAGCGGGACAAGAGACCCAGTACTTC
TRBJ1-6	.	14	TRBV2	TRBD1	CASSGGQYNSPLHF	TGTGCCAGCAGTGGGGGACAGTATAATTCACCCCTCCACTTT
TRBJ2-2	.	15	TRBV7-2	TRBD1	CASSFQGARTGELFF	TGTGCCAGCAGCTTCCAGGGGGCGCGGACCGGGGAGCTGTTTTTT
TRBJ2-1	.	14	TRBV7-3	TRBD2	CASSTGLAGNEQFF	TGTGCCAGCAGCACGGGACTAGCGGGCAATGAGCAGTTCTTC
TRBJ2-5	.	14	TRBV9	.	CASSSSTSGLTQYF	TGTGCCAGCAGCTCGAGCACCTCCGGTCTGACCCAGTACTTC
TRBJ2-1	.	14	TRBV9	TRBD1	CASSRQGVENEQFF	TGTGCCAGCAGCCGACAGGGCGTTGAGAATGAGCAGTTCTTC
TRBJ1-2	once	14	TRBV2	TRBD1	CASSLTGAGYGYTF	TGTGCCAGCAGTTTGACAGGGGCCGGCTATGGCTACACCTTC
TRBJ2-7	once	16	TRBV5-1	TRBD2	CASSPAERDAPTEQYF	TGCGCCAGCAGCCCTGCGGAGCGGGACGCTCCTACCGAGCAGTACTTC